Below, 27 T cell receptor beta chains from the same sample are listed, as sequenced in a study of blood T cell repertoires in COVID-19. Generated by immunoSEQ multiplex PCR, the TCRdb table keeps only in-frame clones and is missing some. The data hold fewer than 65,000 clones, with 85% observed a single time. Sample: peripheral blood. These receptors were collected from a man aged 55 to 70 with acute or convalescent COVID-19.

This clone came up a few times. V is TRBV27 and J is TRBJ2-1; 7 nucleotides align to TRBD2. V was clipped by 1 base and J by 2 bases; unmatched bases: 5. This CDR3 spans 16 amino acids. Looked up from germline, CDR1 is MNHEY and CDR2 is SMNVEV (reference sequence). CDR3 nucleotide sequence: TGTGCCAGCAGTTTATGGGGAGGGACCCCCTACAATGAGCAGTTCTTC. Encoded protein: CASSLWGGTPYNEQFF.

Written as DNA, the CDR3 is TGTGCCAGCCGGAGGACAGGGAGTATGGAGACCCAGTACTTC. This gives the protein CASRRTGSMETQYF. The chain is built from TRBV11-1 and TRBJ2-5, with TRBD1 matching 8 bases. The CDR3 is 14 residues long. Germline lookup yields CDR1 SGHAT and CDR2 FQDESV (reference sequence). V lost 8 bases to trimming and J lost 5 bases; unmatched junction nucleotides: 10.

This clone appeared a single time. This rearrangement joins TRBV5-1 to TRBJ1-1; D remains ambiguous. The germline gives CDR1 SGHRS, CDR2 YFSETQ. This CDR3 is 14 amino acids long. Trimming pared 0 bases from V and 4 bases from J, leaving 10 bases between. CDR3 protein: CASSLGAPGTEAFF. The CDR3, as DNA: TGCGCCAGCAGCTTGGGGGCACCCGGCACTGAAGCTTTCTTT.

The chain couples TRBV6-1 to TRBJ2-1, with D unclear. The V gene's germline CDR1 is MNHNS and CDR2 SASEGT. Between the trimmed V and J ends, which lost 2 bases and 3 bases, there was a span of 11 bases. The CDR3 spans 15 residues. The CDR3 spells CASSELGSYYNEQFF. The CDR3 DNA reads as TGTGCCAGCAGTGAATTGGGCTCCTACTACAATGAGCAGTTCTTC.

This chain links TRBV4-1 with TRBJ1-5; 7 nucleotides line up with TRBD1. Germline CDR1 is MGHRA and CDR2 is YSYEKL. The ends lost 4 bases at V and 7 bases at J; junction bases unmatched: 7. The CDR3 has 14 amino acids. As DNA, the CDR3 is TGCGCCAGCAGCCGAGACAGGGTCGGCCAGCCCCAGCATTTT. The encoded protein is CASSRDRVGQPQHF.

V usage is TRBV2 and J usage is TRBJ1-1; the D is unclear. This CDR3 has 13 amino acids. Per germline, CDR1 SNHLY and CDR2 FYNNEI. V lost 7 bases, J lost 1 base, and 10 bases lay in between. The CDR3 loop is CASTYRGNTEAFF. In DNA, the CDR3 is TGTGCCAGCACTTACCGGGGGAACACTGAAGCTTTCTTT.

This clone was found once. This chain links TRBV30 with TRBJ2-1; 13 nucleotides agree with TRBD2. The germline V gene has CDR1 GTSNPN and CDR2 SVGIG (reference sequence). V lost 4 bases and J lost 5; bases outside the gene matches: 8. The CDR3 contains 16 residues. The CDR3 loop reads CAWNGLAGVSHNEQFF. In DNA form, the CDR3 reads TGTGCCTGGAATGGACTAGCGGGAGTATCCCACAATGAGCAGTTCTTC.

J is TRBJ2-5 and V is TRBV19; 8 bases map to TRBD1. Germline V gene lookup returns CDR1 LNHDA and CDR2 SQIVND (reference sequence). V was clipped by 3 bases and J by 2 bases; unmatched bases: 14. The CDR3 has 18 residues. Here the CDR3 DNA reads TGTGCCAGTAGTATCATACACACCGGGACAGGACGTCAAGAGACCCAGTACTTC. Its translation: CASSIIHTGTGRQETQYF. The whole variable domain, remainder taken from reference TRBV19 and TRBJ2-5, is DGGITQSPKYLFRKEGQNVTLSCEQNLNHDAMYWYRQDPGQGLRLIYYSQIVNDFQKGDIAEGYSVSREKKESFPLTVTSAQKNPTAFYLCASSIIHTGTGRQETQYFGPGTRLLVL.

The CDR3 reads CASSTRTEGGKLFF. In DNA form, the CDR3 reads TGTGCCAGCAGTACTAGGACAGAGGGTGGAAAACTGTTTTTT. The chain couples TRBV28 to TRBJ1-4, with a tentative D call TRBD1 (6 bases). Trimming took off 5 bases at V and 10 bases at J, with 17 bases between the two ends. Germline loops: CDR1 MDHEN, CDR2 SYDVKM. CDR3 length: 14 residues.

The chain recombines TRBV6-6 with TRBJ2-7, with 12 bases matching TRBD2. J was trimmed by 5 bases and V by 6 bases; bases with no gene match: 11. The CDR3 extends over 16 amino acids. In germline, CDR1 is MNHNY, CDR2 SVGAGI (reference sequence). CDR3 loop: CASRTLLAGGPDEQYF. DNA for the CDR3: TGTGCCAGCAGGACCCTGCTAGCGGGAGGGCCGGACGAGCAGTACTTC.

This clone was found a few times. This chain uses TRBV7-8 with TRBJ2-3, with TRBD2 matching 8 bases. The length of the CDR3 is 16 residues. The junction had 11 bases not matched to a gene; V was cut back by 4 bases and J by 5 bases. Germline V gene data show CDR1 as SGHVS and CDR2 as FQNEAQ. CDR3: CASSSPAGGLKDTQYF. CDR3 bases: TGTGCCAGCAGCTCGCCGGCGGGAGGACTGAAAGATACGCAGTATTTT.

The V gene is TRBV7-8, the J gene TRBJ2-7, with D perhaps TRBD2 (6 bases). Germline CDR1 and CDR2: SGHVS and FQNEAQ. The CDR3 runs to 14 residues. V lost 1 base and J lost 2, with 9 bases in between. The CDR3 region is CASSLGRVTYEQYF. CDR3 nucleotide sequence: TGTGCCAGCAGCTTAGGGAGGGTGACCTACGAGCAGTACTTC.

This clone was detected only a few times. V and J are TRBV15 and TRBJ2-7, with D possibly matching TRBD2 (6 bases). V was trimmed by 0 bases and J by 2 bases, leaving 11 bases between them. This CDR3 is 15 amino acids long. CDR1 LNHNV and CDR2 YYDKDF come from the germline V gene (reference sequence). In DNA form, the CDR3 reads TGTGCCACCAGCAGAGATATGCGGGGTACCTACGAGCAGTACTTC. Its protein is CATSRDMRGTYEQYF.

This sequence joins TRBV19 and TRBJ2-3; 11 positions agree with TRBD2. Germline CDR1 and CDR2: LNHDA and SQIVND (reference sequence). Trimming removed 1 base from V and 1 base from J; junction bases left unmatched: 7. This CDR3 is built from 18 residues. CDR3 in amino acids: CASSIGPTSGTRTDTQYF. CDR3 DNA sequence: TGTGCCAGTAGTATAGGTCCGACTAGCGGGACCCGCACAGATACGCAGTATTTT.

The rearrangement links TRBV5-4 to TRBJ1-5, with D perhaps TRBD1 (5 bases). CDR1 and CDR2 (germline): SGHNT, YYREEE (reference sequence). This CDR3 has 15 amino acids. Trimming stripped 4 bases from V and 7 bases from J, with 18 bases between. The CDR3 spells CASSRDGSIGQPQHF. The CDR3, as DNA: TGTGCCAGCAGCAGGGACGGGAGTATAGGGCAGCCCCAGCATTTT.

The rearrangement joins TRBV5-1 to TRBJ2-7; weak D call: TRBD1 (6 bases). V was clipped by 2 bases and J by 2 bases, with 20 bases between them. The CDR3 runs 17 residues. CDR1 SGHRS and CDR2 YFSETQ come from the germline V gene. CDR3 sequence: CASSFQPDRLRAYEQYF. The CDR3 region has the DNA TGCGCCAGCAGCTTTCAGCCGGACAGACTCCGCGCCTACGAGCAGTACTTC.

This clone was seen once. This chain uses TRBV30 with TRBJ2-1; 7 bases fit TRBD2. The germline V gene has CDR1 GTSNPN and CDR2 SVGIG (reference sequence). The ends lost 0 bases at V and 9 bases at J; junction bases unmatched: 8. This CDR3 has 14 residues. CDR3 in amino acids: CAWSVWGGGSEQFF. The CDR3 nucleotides read TGTGCCTGGAGTGTATGGGGGGGAGGCAGTGAGCAGTTCTTC.

The DNA of the CDR3 is TGTGCCAGCAGCCCCCCTAATAGTAGAAGATCTTATGGCTACACCTTC. It encodes CASSPPNSRRSYGYTF. The chain joins TRBV28 to TRBJ1-2; D gene ambiguous. Deletions cut 6 bases from V and 5 bases from J, with 22 bases between. Germline CDR1 MDHEN, CDR2 SYDVKM. The CDR3 loop spans 16 amino acids.

The chain couples TRBV27 to TRBJ1-1; TRBD1 matches 7 bases. Trimming at V came to 5 bases and at J to 10 bases, leaving 16 bases not matched to a gene. Germline CDR1 MNHEY, CDR2 SMNVEV (reference sequence). This CDR3 contains 15 residues. The CDR3 protein is CASSPQITGAGRAFF. CDR3 nucleotides: TGTGCCAGCAGTCCCCAAATAACAGGGGCCGGTAGAGCTTTCTTT.

The V call is TRBV5-8, the J call TRBJ2-1, with TRBD2 matching 7 bases. Germline assignment: CDR1 SGHTS and CDR2 YDEGEE. This CDR3 has 15 residues. The J segment lost 10 bases and the V segment lost 4 bases, leaving 14 bases of the junction unmatched. In nucleotides, the CDR3 is TGTGCCAGCAGCCCATGGTTGCGGGAGTCAGGGGAGCAGTTCTTC. It encodes CASSPWLRESGEQFF.

The V call is TRBV27, the J call TRBJ2-1; 10 bases match TRBD2. Germline values: CDR1 MNHEY, CDR2 SMNVEV (reference sequence). Trimming cost V 6 bases and J 6 bases; bases outside gene matches: 14. The CDR3 contains 17 residues. CDR3 sequence: CASSLASGRVGLNEQFF. The CDR3, as DNA: TGTGCCAGCAGCCTCGCTAGCGGGAGAGTCGGGCTCAATGAGCAGTTCTTC.

In its sample, this clone was seen a few times. The chain joins TRBV2 to TRBJ2-7; the D is unclear. Germline values: CDR1 SNHLY, CDR2 FYNNEI. This CDR3 is 12 amino acids long. Trimming stripped 5 bases from V and 1 base from J, with 6 bases between. For the CDR3, the DNA is TGTGCCAGCAGTCCGCTATCCTACGAGCAGTACTTC. The encoded protein is CASSPLSYEQYF.

V and J are TRBV6-2 or TRBV6-3 and TRBJ2-5; tentatively, D is TRBD1 (6 bases). The CDR3 consists of 17 residues. CDR1 and CDR2 from the germline V gene are MNHEY and SVGEGT. Trimming left V 1 base short and J 1 base short, with 16 bases between. CDR3 coding DNA: TGTGCCAGCAGTTACTTAGAGCTAACAGGGATCCAAGAGACCCAGTACTTC. Translated: CASSYLELTGIQETQYF.

This clone showed up just once. The chain employs TRBV11-2 and TRBJ2-2; unclear D gene. The germline V gene encodes CDR1 SGHAT and CDR2 FQNNGV. Trimming removed 1 base from V and 0 bases from J, with 3 bases in between. The CDR3 is made up of 14 amino acids. DNA of the CDR3: TGTGCCAGCAGCTTAGGGCCGAACACCGGGGAGCTGTTTTTT. Translating gives CASSLGPNTGELFF.

The chain is built from TRBV30 and TRBJ1-1; D possibly corresponds to TRBD1 (5 bases). CDR1 and CDR2 (germline): GTSNPN, SVGIG (reference sequence). Trimming removed 1 base from V and 4 bases from J, with 7 bases in between. CDR3 length: 12 amino acids. The CDR3 sequence: CAWSDRGTEAFF. DNA for the CDR3: TGTGCCTGGAGTGATAGGGGCACTGAAGCTTTCTTT.

For this clone: Other DNA sequences within the sample encode an identical CDR3. The V and J genes are TRBV6-5 and TRBJ1-1; D is undetermined. The CDR3 consists of 15 residues. CDR1 MNHEY and CDR2 SVGAGI come from the germline V gene. V lost 0 bases and J 1 base, leaving 9 bases between the germline ends. The CDR3 DNA is TGTGCCAGCAGTTACTCGGCCCGAGGGAACACTGAAGCTTTCTTT. Translated: CASSYSARGNTEAFF.

This clone was counted once. The chain combines TRBV5-8 with TRBJ2-3, with TRBD2 matching 8 bases. The length of the CDR3 is 15 residues. Looked up from germline, CDR1 is SGHTS and CDR2 is YDEGEE. Trimming removed 0 bases from V and 4 bases from J; junction bases left unmatched: 4. CDR3 residues: CASSLAGREADTQYF. The CDR3 DNA sequence: TGTGCCAGCAGCTTGGCCGGGAGGGAAGCAGATACGCAGTATTTT. The variable domain in full, completed from reference TRBV5-8 and TRBJ2-3, reads EAGVTQSPTHLIKTRGQQATLRCSPISGHTSVYWYQQALGLGLQFLLWYDEGEERNRGNFPPRFSGRQFPNYSSELNVNALELEDSALYLCASSLAGREADTQYFGPGTRLTVL.